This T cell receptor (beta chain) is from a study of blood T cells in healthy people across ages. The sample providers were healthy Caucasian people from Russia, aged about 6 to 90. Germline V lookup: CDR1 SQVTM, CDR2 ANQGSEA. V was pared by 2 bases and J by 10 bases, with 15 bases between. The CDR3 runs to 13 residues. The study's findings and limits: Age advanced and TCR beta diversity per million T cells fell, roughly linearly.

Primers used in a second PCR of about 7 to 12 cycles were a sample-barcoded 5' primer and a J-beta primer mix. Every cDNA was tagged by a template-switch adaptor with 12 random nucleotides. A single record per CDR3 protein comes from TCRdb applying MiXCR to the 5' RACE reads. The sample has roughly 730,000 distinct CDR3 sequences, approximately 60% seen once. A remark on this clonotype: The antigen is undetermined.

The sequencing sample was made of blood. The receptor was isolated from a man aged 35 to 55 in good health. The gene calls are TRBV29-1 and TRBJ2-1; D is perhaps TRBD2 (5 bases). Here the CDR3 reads CSVEQIPEGEQFF. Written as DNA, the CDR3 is TGCAGCGTTGAACAGATCCCTGAGGGCGAGCAGTTCTTC.